This T cell receptor beta chain was recovered during a study of CD8+CD57+ T cells in acquired aplastic anemia. About the study: About 9.8 million reads, on average, were obtained for CD4+ cells from healthy donors.

According to the study, genomic DNA was the template for TCR beta VDJ and CDR3 profiling. TCRdb itself ran the reads through MiXCR, one entry per CDR3 protein. In the table there are hundreds of thousands of distinct CDR3 sequences, around 68% of which are singletons. At least ten counts were recorded for this clonotype. V dropped 3 bases and J dropped 0; count of bases not matched to a gene: 3. Germline CDR1 is SGHDT and CDR2 is YYEEEE. The CDR3 extends over 14 amino acids. This clonotype originated in a human donor in good health, serving as a control. The specimen was sorted CD4+, CD8+, or CD8+CD57+ T cells (not recorded which) from PBMCs. The gene calls are TRBV5-6 and TRBJ2-7; 7 positions match TRBD1. This CDR3 reads CASSYRDSSYEQYF. The CDR3 DNA sequence: TGTGCCAGCAGCTATCGGGACAGCTCCTACGAGCAGTACTTC.